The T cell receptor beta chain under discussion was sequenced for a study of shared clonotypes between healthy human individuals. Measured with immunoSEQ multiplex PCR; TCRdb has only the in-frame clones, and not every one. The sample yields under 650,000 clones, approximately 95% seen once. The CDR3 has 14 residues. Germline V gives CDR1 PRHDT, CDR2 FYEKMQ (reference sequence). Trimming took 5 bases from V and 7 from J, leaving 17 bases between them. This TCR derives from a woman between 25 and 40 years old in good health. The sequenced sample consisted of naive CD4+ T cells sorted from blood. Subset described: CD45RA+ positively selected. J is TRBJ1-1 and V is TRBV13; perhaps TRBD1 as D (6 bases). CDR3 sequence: CASSPRHRGFEAFF. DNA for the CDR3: TGTGCCAGCAGCCCGCGGCATAGGGGGTTTGAAGCTTTCTTT.